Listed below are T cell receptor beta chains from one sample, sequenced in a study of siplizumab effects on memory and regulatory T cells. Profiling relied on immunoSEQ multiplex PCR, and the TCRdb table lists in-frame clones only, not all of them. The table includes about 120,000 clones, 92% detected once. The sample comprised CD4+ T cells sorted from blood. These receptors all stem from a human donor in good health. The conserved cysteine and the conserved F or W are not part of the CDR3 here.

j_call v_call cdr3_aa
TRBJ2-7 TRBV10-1 ASSETLGEQY
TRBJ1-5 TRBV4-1 ASSPRDGPFSQH
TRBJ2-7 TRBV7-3 ASSLSGSSYEQY
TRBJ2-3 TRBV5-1 ASSYGTSGSTDTQY
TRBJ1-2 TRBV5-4 ASSLGATHFGYT
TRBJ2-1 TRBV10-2 ATDLGLGEQF
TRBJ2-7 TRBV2 ASRTAGEREQY
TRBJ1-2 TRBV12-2 ASRLGAANYGYT
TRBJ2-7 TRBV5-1 ASSLGDRGQQY
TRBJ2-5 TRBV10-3 AIRPGGPETQY
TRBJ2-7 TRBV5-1 ASSTGQAPFSYEQY
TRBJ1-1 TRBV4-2 ASSQLDSLGTEAF
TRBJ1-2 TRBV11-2 ASSLDLTGGAGGYT
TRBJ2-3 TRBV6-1 ASRREIGDTQY
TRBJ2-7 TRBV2 ASRYRGSSYEQY
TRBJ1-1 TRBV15 ATSRDRGPTRNTEAF
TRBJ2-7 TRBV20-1 SARNTYEQY
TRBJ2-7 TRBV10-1 ASSDGGRAYEQY
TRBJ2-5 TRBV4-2 ASSQVTTSGAETQY
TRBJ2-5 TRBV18 ASSPLGAAGTQY
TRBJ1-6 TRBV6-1 ASSGPGQGAPLH
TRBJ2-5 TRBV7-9 ASSLSGQETQY
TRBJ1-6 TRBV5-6 ASSLIQGINSPLH
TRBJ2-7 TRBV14 ASLRRRGASEQY
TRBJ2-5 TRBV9 ASSVGLAGRFETQY
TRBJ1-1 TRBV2 ASSDVQGVSAF
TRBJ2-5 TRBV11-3 ASSSRDSGMEETQY
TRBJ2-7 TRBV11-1 ASSLQGASYEQY
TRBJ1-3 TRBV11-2 ASSFLTGVGNTIY
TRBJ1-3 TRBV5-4 ASSLGSAPPQNTIY
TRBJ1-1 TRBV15 ATSRAGGWNTEAF
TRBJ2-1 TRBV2 ASRPGRVNEQF
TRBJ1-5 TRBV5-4 ASSRDGSNQPQH
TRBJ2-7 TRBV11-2 ASSLGGQGRNEQY
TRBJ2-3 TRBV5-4 ASSPPRLAGTDTQY
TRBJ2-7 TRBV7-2 ASSTGPEGGQY
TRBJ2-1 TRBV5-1 ASSLEGRNEQF
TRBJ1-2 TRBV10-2 ASSVAAKLYGYT
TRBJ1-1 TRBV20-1 SASRGEAF
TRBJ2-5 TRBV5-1 ASRLGGSETQY